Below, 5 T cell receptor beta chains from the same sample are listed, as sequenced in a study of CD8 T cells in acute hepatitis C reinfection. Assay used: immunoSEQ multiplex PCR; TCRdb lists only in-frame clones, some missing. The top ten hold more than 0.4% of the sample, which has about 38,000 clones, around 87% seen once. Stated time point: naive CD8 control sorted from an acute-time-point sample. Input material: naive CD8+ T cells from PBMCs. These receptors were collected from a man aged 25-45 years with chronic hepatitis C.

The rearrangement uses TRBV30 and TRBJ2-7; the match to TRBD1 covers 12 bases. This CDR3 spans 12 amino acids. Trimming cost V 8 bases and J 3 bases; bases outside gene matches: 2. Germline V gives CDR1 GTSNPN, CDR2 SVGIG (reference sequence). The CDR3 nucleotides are TGTGCCGGGACAGGGGGCGACTACGAGCAGTACTTC. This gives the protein CAGTGGDYEQYF.

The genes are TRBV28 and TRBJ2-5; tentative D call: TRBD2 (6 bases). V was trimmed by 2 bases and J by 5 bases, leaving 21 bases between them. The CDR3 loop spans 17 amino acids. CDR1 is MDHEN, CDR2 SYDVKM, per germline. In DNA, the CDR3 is TGTGCCAGCAGTTTACGACTTTGGACGGGAGTTTTTGAGACCCAGTACTTC. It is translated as CASSLRLWTGVFETQYF. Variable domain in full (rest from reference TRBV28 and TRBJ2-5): DVKVTQSSRYLVKRTGEKVFLECVQDMDHENMFWYRQDPGLGLRLIYFSYDVKMKEKGDIPEGYSVSREKKERFSLILESASTNQTSMYLCASSLRLWTGVFETQYFGPGTRLLVL.

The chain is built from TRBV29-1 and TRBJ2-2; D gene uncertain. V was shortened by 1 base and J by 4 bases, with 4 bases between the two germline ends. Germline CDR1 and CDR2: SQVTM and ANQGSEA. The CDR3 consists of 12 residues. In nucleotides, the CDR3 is TGCAGCGTTGAAGTAGGCACCGGGGAGCTGTTTTTT. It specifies CSVEVGTGELFF.

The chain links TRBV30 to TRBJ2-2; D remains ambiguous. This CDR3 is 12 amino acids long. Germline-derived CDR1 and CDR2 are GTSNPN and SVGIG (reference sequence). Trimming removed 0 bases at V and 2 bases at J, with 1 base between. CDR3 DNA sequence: TGTGCCTGGAGTGTAAACACCGGGGAGCTGTTTTTT. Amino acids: CAWSVNTGELFF.

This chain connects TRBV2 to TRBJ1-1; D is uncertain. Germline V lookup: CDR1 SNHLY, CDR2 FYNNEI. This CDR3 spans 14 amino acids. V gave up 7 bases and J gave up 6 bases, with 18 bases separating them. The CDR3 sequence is CASIRGPPEAEAFF. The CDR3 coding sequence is TGTGCCAGCATTCGAGGGCCACCCGAGGCTGAAGCTTTCTTT.